The 16 T cell receptor beta chains given below trace back to one sample, sequenced in a study of blood T cell repertoires in COVID-19. Libraries were prepared by immunoSEQ multiplex PCR; TCRdb keeps only in-frame clonotypes and omits some of them. The sample gives a few hundred thousand clones, more than 75% of which show up once; about 1.9% is in the top ten. The specimen was peripheral blood. The source is a man aged 35 to 55 with active or convalescent COVID-19.

The J gene is TRBJ2-3, the V gene TRBV4-2; tentative D call: TRBD1 (5 bases). Germline V lookup: CDR1 LGHNA, CDR2 YNFKEQ. V was pared by 1 base and J by 5 bases, with 16 bases between. This CDR3 is 16 amino acids long. This chain's CDR3 is CASSQVGARSGDTQYF. The CDR3 DNA reads TGTGCCAGCAGCCAAGTTGGGGCCAGGAGTGGAGATACGCAGTATTTT.

The V gene is TRBV28, the J gene TRBJ2-3; TRBD1 is a possible D gene (6 bases). The CDR3 is 16 residues long. Germline CDR1 MDHEN, CDR2 SYDVKM. Trimming pared 5 bases from V and 5 bases from J, leaving 20 bases between. The CDR3 is CASSLTTGLRGDTQYF. In DNA, the CDR3 is TGTGCCAGCAGTCTCACGACGGGCCTCAGGGGAGATACGCAGTATTTT.

The chain employs TRBV6-5 and TRBJ1-4; D gene ambiguous. CDR3 length equals 14 residues. Looked up from germline, CDR1 is MNHEY and CDR2 is SVGAGI. V gave up 2 bases and J gave up 8 bases, with 12 bases separating them. The CDR3 here is CASSYDWAREKLFF. In DNA, the CDR3 is TGTGCCAGCAGTTACGATTGGGCCAGGGAAAAACTGTTTTTT.

The V and J genes are TRBV3-1 (or the pseudogene TRBV3-2) and TRBJ2-3; TRBD2 is a possible D gene (6 bases). Trimming cost V 3 bases and J 2 bases, with 21 bases left between them. Per germline, CDR1 LGHDT and CDR2 YNNKEL (reference sequence). The CDR3 length is 18 residues. The CDR3 DNA follows: TGTGCCAGCAGCCATAATCGGGGGTCTGGGAGATTCACAGATACGCAGTATTTT. This translates into CASSHNRGSGRFTDTQYF.

The rearrangement links TRBV18 to TRBJ1-2; D possibly corresponds to TRBD1 (6 bases). Germline lookup yields CDR1 KGHSH and CDR2 LQKENI. Trimming removed 4 bases from V and 0 bases from J, with 12 bases in between. CDR3 size: 15 residues. DNA of the CDR3: TGTGCCAGCTCACTCCGGGACACCTCTAACTATGGCTACACCTTC. This codes for CASSLRDTSNYGYTF.

This sequence joins TRBV29-1 and TRBJ2-5, with D maybe TRBD1 (6 bases). Germline CDR1 SQVTM, CDR2 ANQGSEA. V shed 3 bases and J shed 13 bases, with 18 bases lying between them. The CDR3 has 12 residues. CDR3 nucleotides: TGCAGCGTTGAGGGGACAATGGACCACCGGTACTTC. Residues: CSVEGTMDHRYF.

V gene TRBV28 combines with J gene TRBJ1-4, with D unclear. This CDR3 has 14 residues. V was trimmed by 2 bases and J by 7 bases, leaving 11 bases between them. Germline values: CDR1 MDHEN, CDR2 SYDVKM. The CDR3 region is CASSLGGGSEKLFF. The CDR3 DNA sequence: TGTGCCAGCAGTTTAGGAGGCGGCAGTGAAAAACTGTTTTTT.

The chain carries TRBV20-1 and TRBJ1-1; the D gene is possibly TRBD1 (5 bases). V was trimmed by 3 bases and J by 0 bases, leaving 17 bases between them. The CDR3 totals 16 residues. CDR1 DFQATT and CDR2 SNEGSKA come from the germline V gene (reference sequence). As DNA, the CDR3 is TGCAGTGCTAGTGTCGACAGACGTACCCTGAACACTGAAGCTTTCTTT. This encodes CSASVDRRTLNTEAFF.

V is TRBV4-2 and J is TRBJ2-1; D remains unclear. Trimming took off 0 bases at V and 7 bases at J, with 7 bases between the two ends. In germline, CDR1 is LGHNA, CDR2 YNFKEQ. The CDR3 contains 13 residues. DNA of the CDR3: TGTGCCAGCAGCCAAGATGAGGTGAATGAGCAGTTCTTC. This encodes CASSQDEVNEQFF.

Only one count was recorded for this clone. This chain uses TRBV27 with TRBJ2-7; 7 nucleotides align to TRBD1. The CDR3 runs 15 residues. With 7 bases clipped from V and 0 bases from J, the junction kept 9 bases outside the gene matches. Germline loops: CDR1 MNHEY, CDR2 SMNVEV (reference sequence). For the CDR3, the DNA is TGTGCCAGCAAACTACAGGGGACGAGCTCCTACGAGCAGTACTTC. Protein: CASKLQGTSSYEQYF.

The chain is built from TRBV28 and TRBJ1-1; D is ambiguous. CDR3 length: 15 amino acids. Trimming removed 4 bases from V and 2 bases from J, with 14 bases in between. CDR1 and CDR2 (germline): MDHEN, SYDVKM. Written as DNA, the CDR3 is TGTGCCAGCAGTTCCGCGGGTTTCGGCAACACTGAAGCTTTCTTT. Its translation: CASSSAGFGNTEAFF.

This clone was picked up one time. This chain connects TRBV28 to TRBJ2-7; the D gene is possibly TRBD1 (5 bases). Germline assignment: CDR1 MDHEN and CDR2 SYDVKM. The CDR3 runs 14 residues. Deletions cut 7 bases from V and 3 bases from J, with 16 bases between. CDR3 bases: TGTGCCAGCACCCTGACAGCACAGTACTACGAGCAGTACTTC. As protein: CASTLTAQYYEQYF.

The chain links TRBV18 to TRBJ2-3; 11 bases fit TRBD1. The germline gives CDR1 KGHSH, CDR2 LQKENI. Trimming at V came to 4 bases and at J to 5 bases, leaving 5 bases not matched to a gene. This CDR3 region has 15 residues. CDR3 bases: TGTGCCAGCTCACTCGGGACAGGGGGAGGAGATACGCAGTATTTT. Protein: CASSLGTGGGDTQYF.

This chain uses TRBV19 with TRBJ2-5; 9 nucleotides match TRBD2. The germline CDR1 and CDR2 sequences are LNHDA and SQIVND (reference sequence). The CDR3 is 16 residues long. V was clipped by 5 bases and J by 5 bases; unmatched bases: 12. The CDR3 region has the DNA TGTGCCAGTAGTCCACGTAGCGGGGGCGGCCGGGAGACCCAGTACTTC. Its protein product is CASSPRSGGGRETQYF.

This chain connects TRBV5-1 to TRBJ1-4, with unresolved D. This CDR3 comprises 19 residues. Trimming removed 0 bases at V and 0 bases at J, with 18 bases between. The germline V gene encodes CDR1 SGHRS and CDR2 YFSETQ. The CDR3 DNA sequence: TGCGCCAGCAGCTTGGTTCCAGGCTCCCGACCTGCAACTAATGAAAAACTGTTTTTT. Translation: CASSLVPGSRPATNEKLFF.

The chain combines TRBV19 with TRBJ2-1, with TRBD2 identical over 8 bases. The germline CDR1 and CDR2 sequences are LNHDA and SQIVND (reference sequence). The trim removed 4 bases at V and 7 bases at J, leaving 3 bases unmatched. This CDR3 comprises 13 residues. The CDR3 region has the DNA TGTGCCAGTAGTACGTTAGCGGGGAATGAGCAGTTCTTC. Translating gives CASSTLAGNEQFF. The variable domain in full, completed from reference TRBV19 and TRBJ2-1, reads DGGITQSPKYLFRKEGQNVTLSCEQNLNHDAMYWYRQDPGQGLRLIYYSQIVNDFQKGDIAEGYSVSREKKESFPLTVTSAQKNPTAFYLCASSTLAGNEQFFGPGTRLTVL.